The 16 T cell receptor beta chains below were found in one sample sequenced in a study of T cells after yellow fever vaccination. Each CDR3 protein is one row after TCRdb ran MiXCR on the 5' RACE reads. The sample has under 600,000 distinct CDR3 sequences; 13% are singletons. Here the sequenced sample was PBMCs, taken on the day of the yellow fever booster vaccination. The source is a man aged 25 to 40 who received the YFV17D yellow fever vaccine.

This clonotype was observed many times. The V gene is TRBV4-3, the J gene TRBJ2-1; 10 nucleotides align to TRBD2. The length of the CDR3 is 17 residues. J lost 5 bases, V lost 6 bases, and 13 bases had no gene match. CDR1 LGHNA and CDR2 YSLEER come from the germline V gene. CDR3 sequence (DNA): TGCGCCAGCAGTTACTCCCAACGGACTAGCGGTGACAATGAGCAGTTCTTC. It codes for CASSYSQRTSGDNEQFF.

The CDR3 here is CASSPDEGYSNQPQHF. The CDR3 nucleotides are TGTGCCAGCTCACCCGACGAAGGGTATAGCAATCAGCCCCAGCATTTT. The chain carries TRBV18 and TRBJ1-5; unclear D gene. CDR3 length equals 16 residues. Between the trimmed V and J ends, which lost 3 bases and 0 bases, there was a span of 12 bases. The germline V gene has CDR1 KGHSH and CDR2 LQKENI. Together with reference TRBV18 and TRBJ1-5, the CDR3 gives the full variable domain: NAGVMQNPRHLVRRRGQEARLRCSPMKGHSHVYWYRQLPEEGLKFMVYLQKENIIDESGMPKERFSAEFPKEGPSILRIQQVVRGDSAAYFCASSPDEGYSNQPQHFGDGTRLSIL.

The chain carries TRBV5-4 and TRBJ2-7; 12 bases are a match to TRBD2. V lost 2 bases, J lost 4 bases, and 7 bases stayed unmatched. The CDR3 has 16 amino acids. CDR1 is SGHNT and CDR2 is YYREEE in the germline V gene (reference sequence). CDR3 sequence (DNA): TGTGCCAGCAGCTTCGGTCTAGCGGGAGGGAGATACGAGCAGTACTTC. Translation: CASSFGLAGGRYEQYF.

As DNA, the CDR3 is TGTGCCAGCAGTTCAGGCGGGTATTCCTACAATGAGCAGTTCTTC. The encoded protein is CASSSGGYSYNEQFF. This chain connects TRBV27 to TRBJ2-1; possibly TRBD2 for D (5 bases). Trimming left V 4 bases short and J 1 base short, with 11 bases between. The V gene's germline CDR1 is MNHEY and CDR2 SMNVEV (reference sequence). This CDR3 comprises 15 residues.

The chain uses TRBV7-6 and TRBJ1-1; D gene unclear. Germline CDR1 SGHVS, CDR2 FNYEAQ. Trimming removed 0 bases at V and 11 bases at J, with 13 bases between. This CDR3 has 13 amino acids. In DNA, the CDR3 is TGTGCCAGCAGCTTAGCGGTGGAGGGCGAGGCTTTCTTT. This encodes CASSLAVEGEAFF. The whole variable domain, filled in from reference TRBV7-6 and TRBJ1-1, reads GAGVSQSPRYKVTKRGQDVALRCDPISGHVSLYWYRQALGQGPEFLTYFNYEAQQDKSGLPNDRFSAERPEGSISTLTIQRTEQRDSAMYRCASSLAVEGEAFFGQGTRLTVV.

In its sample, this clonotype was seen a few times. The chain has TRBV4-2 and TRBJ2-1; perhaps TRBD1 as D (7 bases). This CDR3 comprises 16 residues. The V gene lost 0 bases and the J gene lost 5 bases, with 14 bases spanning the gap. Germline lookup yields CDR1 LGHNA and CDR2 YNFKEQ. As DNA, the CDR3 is TGTGCCAGCAGCCAAGAGTGGAGGGGGCCGAACAATGAGCAGTTCTTC. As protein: CASSQEWRGPNNEQFF.

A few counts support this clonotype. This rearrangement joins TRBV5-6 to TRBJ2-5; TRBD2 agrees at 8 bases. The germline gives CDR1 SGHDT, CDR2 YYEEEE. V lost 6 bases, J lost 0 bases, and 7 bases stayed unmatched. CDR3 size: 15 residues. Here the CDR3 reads CASILLAGYQETQYF. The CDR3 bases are TGTGCCAGCATACTATTAGCGGGGTACCAAGAGACCCAGTACTTC.

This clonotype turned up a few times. CDR3 residues: CASSGGGGLSYNEQFF. CDR3 bases: TGCGCCAGCAGCGGGGGGGGCGGCCTTTCCTACAATGAGCAGTTCTTC. The chain links TRBV5-1 to TRBJ2-1, with a tentative D call TRBD2 (7 bases). The CDR3 spans 16 residues. Germline CDR1 and CDR2: SGHRS and YFSETQ. V lost 4 bases and J 1 base, leaving 15 bases between the germline ends.

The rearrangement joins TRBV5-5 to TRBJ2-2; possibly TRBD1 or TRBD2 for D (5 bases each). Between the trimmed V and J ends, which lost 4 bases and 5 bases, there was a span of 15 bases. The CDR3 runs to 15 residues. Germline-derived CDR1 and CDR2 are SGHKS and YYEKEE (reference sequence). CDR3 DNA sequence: TGTGCCAGCAGCCCTGGGGCCGAGGGAACCGGGGAGCTGTTTTTT. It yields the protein CASSPGAEGTGELFF. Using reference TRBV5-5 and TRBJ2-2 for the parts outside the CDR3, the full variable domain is DAGVTQSPTHLIKTRGQQVTLRCSPISGHKSVSWYQQVLGQGPQFIFQYYEKEERGRGNFPDRFSARQFPNYSSELNVNALLLGDSALYLCASSPGAEGTGELFFGEGSRLTVL.

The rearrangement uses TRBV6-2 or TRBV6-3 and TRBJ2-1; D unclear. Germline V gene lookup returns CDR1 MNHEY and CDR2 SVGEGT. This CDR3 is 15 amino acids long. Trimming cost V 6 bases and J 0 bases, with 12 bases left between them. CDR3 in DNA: TGTGCCAGCAGCCTGGGGTGGAGCTCCTACAATGAGCAGTTCTTC. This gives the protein CASSLGWSSYNEQFF.

The CDR3 DNA reads as TGTGCCATTTCAGACCGGGACAGGGGGCCCCACGGGGAGCTGTTTTTT. The encoded protein is CAISDRDRGPHGELFF. This sequence joins TRBV19 and TRBJ2-2, with 12 bases fitting TRBD1. CDR3 length: 16 residues. CDR1 LNHDA and CDR2 SQIVND come from the germline V gene (reference sequence). With V trimmed by 10 bases and J by 7 bases, 13 bases remained unmatched.

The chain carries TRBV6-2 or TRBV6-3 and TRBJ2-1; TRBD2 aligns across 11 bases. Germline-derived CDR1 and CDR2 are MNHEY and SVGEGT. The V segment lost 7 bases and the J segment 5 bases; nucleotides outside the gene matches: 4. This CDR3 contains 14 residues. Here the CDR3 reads CASIPGLADNEQFF. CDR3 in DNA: TGTGCCAGCATCCCGGGACTAGCGGACAATGAGCAGTTCTTC.

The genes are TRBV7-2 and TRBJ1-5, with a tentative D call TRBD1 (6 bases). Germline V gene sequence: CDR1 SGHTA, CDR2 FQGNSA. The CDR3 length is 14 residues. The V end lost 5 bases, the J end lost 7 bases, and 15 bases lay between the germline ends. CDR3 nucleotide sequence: TGTGCCAGCAGCCAGGGGCAGGGTTGGCAGCCCCAGCATTTT. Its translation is CASSQGQGWQPQHF.

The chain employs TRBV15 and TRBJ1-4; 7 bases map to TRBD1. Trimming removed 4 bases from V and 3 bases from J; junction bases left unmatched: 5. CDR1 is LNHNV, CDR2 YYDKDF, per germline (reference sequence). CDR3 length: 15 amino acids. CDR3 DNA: TGTGCCACCAGCATCTCCGGGACAGCTAATGAAAAACTGTTTTTT. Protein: CATSISGTANEKLFF.

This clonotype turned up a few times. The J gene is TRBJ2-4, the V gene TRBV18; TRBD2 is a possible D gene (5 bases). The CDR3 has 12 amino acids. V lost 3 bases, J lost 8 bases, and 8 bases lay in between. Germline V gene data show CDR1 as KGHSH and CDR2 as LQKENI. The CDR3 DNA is TGTGCCAGCTCACCGATGGAGGACATTCAGTACTTC. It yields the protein CASSPMEDIQYF.

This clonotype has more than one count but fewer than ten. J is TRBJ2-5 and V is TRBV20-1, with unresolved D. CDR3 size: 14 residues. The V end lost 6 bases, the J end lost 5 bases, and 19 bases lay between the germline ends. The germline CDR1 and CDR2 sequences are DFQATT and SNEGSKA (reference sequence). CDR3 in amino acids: CSASPGSVGETQYF. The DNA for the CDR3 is TGCAGTGCAAGCCCTGGGTCAGTCGGGGAGACCCAGTACTTC.